The 3 T cell receptor beta chains given below trace back to one sample, sequenced in a study of blood T cells in healthy people across ages (dated by TCRdb to the mid-2010s). The library was prepared using 5' RACE. Sequencing instrument: Illumina HiSeq 2500. A second PCR of about 6 to 12 cycles was run with a J-beta primer mix and a sample-barcoded 5' primer. Clones were called with MiXCR by TCRdb after fastp trimmed the public reads at Q25, and only in-frame beta chains were retained. Each entry is one CDR3 protein sequence, shown with its most common DNA and genes. The sample records roughly 1.6 million distinct CDR3 sequences, about 31% of which are singletons. The top ten hold approximately 11% of the sample. Input material: blood. The receptor set was obtained from a young woman in good health.

The V call is TRBV6-1, the J call TRBJ2-2, with TRBD2 matching over 13 bases. Germline V lookup: CDR1 MNHNS, CDR2 SASEGT. The CDR3 sequence is 14 residues long. The junction had 6 bases not matched to a gene; V was cut back by 11 bases and J by 6 bases. The CDR3 reads CAGRLAGGSGELFF. The DNA for the CDR3 is TGTGCCGGTCGACTAGCGGGGGGCTCCGGGGAGCTGTTTTTT.

This chain links TRBV11-2 with TRBJ1-1, with D possibly matching TRBD1 (5 bases). From germline, CDR1 is SGHAT and CDR2 FQNNGV. The CDR3 contains 13 residues. V was pared by 5 bases and J by 3 bases, with 10 bases between. The CDR3 sequence is CASSRGLDTEAFF. CDR3 DNA sequence: TGTGCCAGCAGCCGGGGGTTGGACACTGAAGCTTTCTTT.

The chain carries TRBV4-1 and TRBJ2-5; D is possibly TRBD1 or TRBD2 (6 bases each). V lost 3 bases to trimming and J lost 4 bases, with 21 bases between them. Germline V gene data show CDR1 as MGHRA and CDR2 as YSYEKL. CDR3 length equals 17 residues. The CDR3 region is CASSQPFRQVGGETQYF. The CDR3 DNA follows: TGCGCCAGCAGCCAGCCCTTTCGACAGGTCGGGGGAGAGACCCAGTACTTC.